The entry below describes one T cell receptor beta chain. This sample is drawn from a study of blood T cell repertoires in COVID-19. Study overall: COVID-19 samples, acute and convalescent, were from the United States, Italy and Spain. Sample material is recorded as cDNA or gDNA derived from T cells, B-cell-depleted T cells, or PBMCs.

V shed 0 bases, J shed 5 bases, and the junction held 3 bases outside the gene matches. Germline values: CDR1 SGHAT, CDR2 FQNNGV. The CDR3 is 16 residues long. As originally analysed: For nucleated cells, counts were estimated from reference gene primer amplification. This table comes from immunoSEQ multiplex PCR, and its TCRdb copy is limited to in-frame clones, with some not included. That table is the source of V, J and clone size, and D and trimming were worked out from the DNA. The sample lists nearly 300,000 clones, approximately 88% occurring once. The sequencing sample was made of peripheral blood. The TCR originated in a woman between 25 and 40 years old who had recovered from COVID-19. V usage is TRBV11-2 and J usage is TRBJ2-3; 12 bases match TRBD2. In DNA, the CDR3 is TGTGCCAGCAGCTTAGATCTAGCGGGGGGGCGAGATACGCAGTATTTT. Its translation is CASSLDLAGGRDTQYF.